The rows below give T cell receptor beta chains drawn from one sample of a study of T-cell reconstitution after alpha-beta-depleted transplantation in children. TCRdb re-analysed the PCR reads in MiXCR, keeping a single row per CDR3 protein. Of around 450,000 distinct CDR3 sequences detected, roughly 16% appear once; the ten largest clones hold just under 30%. The sequences come from PBMCs, mostly from graft donor cells, collected 360 days after TCRalphabeta/CD19-depleted stem cell transplant. Source of these receptors: a boy less than two years old who had a stem cell transplant for Wiskott-Aldrich syndrome, so the T cells may come from the graft donor. The CDR3 runs from the conserved cysteine through the conserved F or W. D genes are given only for firm matches. Clone size is shown for a subset of rows, as once, few, many or a class of expanded clone.

J: TRBJ1-1
V: TRBV10-3
length: 17
D: TRBD1
size: many
CDR3: CAISELGQGNGNTEAFF
DNA: TGTGCCATCAGTGAGTTGGGACAGGGGAATGGGAACACTGAAGCTTTCTTT

J: TRBJ2-3
V: TRBV20-1
length: 12
D: .
size: .
CDR3: CSANAGTDTQYF
DNA: TGCAGTGCTAACGCAGGCACAGATACGCAGTATTTT

J: TRBJ2-2
V: TRBV6-2/TRBV6-3
length: 18
D: TRBD2
size: many
CDR3: CASSRSLAGVGNTGELFF
DNA: TGTGCCAGCAGTCGAAGTCTAGCGGGAGTTGGGAACACCGGGGAGCTGTTTTTT

J: TRBJ2-5
V: TRBV18
length: 17
D: TRBD1
size: .
CDR3: CASSRTGGAWSQETQYF
DNA: TGTGCCAGCTCACGGACAGGGGGCGCTTGGAGCCAAGAGACCCAGTACTTC

J: TRBJ2-7
V: TRBV7-2
length: 14
D: .
size: .
CDR3: CASSRKPTAYEQYF
DNA: TGTGCCAGCAGCAGGAAACCCACAGCCTACGAGCAGTACTTC

J: TRBJ2-7
V: TRBV4-3
length: 16
D: TRBD1
size: .
CDR3: CASSQARTGVSYEQYF
DNA: TGCGCCAGCAGCCAGGCCCGGACAGGGGTTTCCTACGAGCAGTACTTC

J: TRBJ2-3
V: TRBV6-5
length: 15
D: TRBD2
size: .
CDR3: CASSYSGRAADTQYF
DNA: TGTGCCAGCAGTTATAGCGGGAGGGCCGCAGATACGCAGTATTTT

J: TRBJ1-1
V: TRBV4-2
length: 16
D: .
size: .
CDR3: CASSQEDWIGDTEAFF
DNA: TGTGCCAGCAGCCAAGAGGACTGGATTGGGGACACTGAAGCTTTCTTT

J: TRBJ2-1
V: TRBV20-1
length: 13
D: .
size: few
CDR3: CSASRGGGNEQFF
DNA: TGCAGTGCTTCCCGGGGAGGGGGCAATGAGCAGTTCTTC

J: TRBJ1-2
V: TRBV6-2/TRBV6-3
length: 14
D: .
size: .
CDR3: CASSYQGRIYGYTF
DNA: TGTGCCAGCAGTTACCAAGGACGGATCTATGGCTACACCTTC

J: TRBJ1-1
V: TRBV5-1
length: 14
D: .
size: few
CDR3: CASSLEDLGTEAFF
DNA: TGCGCCAGCAGCTTGGAAGACTTGGGAACTGAAGCTTTCTTT

J: TRBJ2-1
V: TRBV11-2
length: 16
D: .
size: few
CDR3: CASSLGAAPHYNEQFF
DNA: TGTGCCAGCAGCTTAGGGGCGGCCCCGCACTACAATGAGCAGTTCTTC

J: TRBJ1-1
V: TRBV24-1
length: 14
D: .
size: few
CDR3: CATSDGGRDTEAFF
DNA: TGTGCCACCAGTGATGGGGGCCGGGACACTGAAGCTTTCTTT

J: TRBJ2-7
V: TRBV3-1
length: 15
D: TRBD1
size: .
CDR3: CASSQDLDRAYEQYF
DNA: TGTGCCAGCAGCCAAGATCTGGACAGGGCCTACGAGCAGTACTTC

J: TRBJ2-1
V: TRBV5-1
length: 15
D: .
size: few
CDR3: CASSLMTGLYNEQFF
DNA: TGCGCCAGCAGCTTGATGACAGGCCTCTACAATGAGCAGTTCTTC

J: TRBJ2-1
V: TRBV5-6
length: 13
D: .
size: .
CDR3: CASSLVSEGSPFF
DNA: TGTGCCAGCAGCTTGGTTAGTGAGGGGTCTCCGTTCTTC

J: TRBJ2-5
V: TRBV10-3
length: 12
D: .
size: many
CDR3: CAISGREETQYF
DNA: TGTGCCATCAGTGGCAGGGAGGAGACCCAGTACTTC

J: TRBJ2-1
V: TRBV29-1
length: 15
D: .
size: few
CDR3: CSVEDLGLRNNEQFF
DNA: TGCAGCGTTGAAGATCTGGGGTTACGGAACAATGAGCAGTTCTTC

J: TRBJ2-5
V: TRBV28
length: 15
D: .
size: few
CDR3: CASSLSGHQQETQYF
DNA: TGTGCCAGCAGTTTATCGGGACACCAGCAAGAGACCCAGTACTTC

J: TRBJ2-1
V: TRBV5-5
length: 17
D: .
size: few
CDR3: CASSFVTGPSSYNEQFF
DNA: TGTGCCAGCAGCTTTGTTACAGGCCCAAGCTCCTACAATGAGCAGTTCTTC

J: TRBJ2-7
V: TRBV12-3/TRBV12-4
length: 14
D: TRBD1
size: .
CDR3: CASSPRGHWGEQYF
DNA: TGTGCCAGCAGCCCGAGGGGGCACTGGGGAGAGCAGTACTTC

J: TRBJ2-3
V: TRBV24-1
length: 13
D: .
size: .
CDR3: CATSDQTPDTQYF
DNA: TGTGCCACCAGTGATCAGACTCCAGATACGCAGTATTTT

J: TRBJ2-1
V: TRBV29-1
length: 16
D: TRBD1
size: few
CDR3: CSVDRLTGTRYNEQFF
DNA: TGCAGCGTTGACCGTCTGACAGGGACCCGCTACAATGAGCAGTTCTTC

J: TRBJ2-5
V: TRBV12-3/TRBV12-4
length: 14
D: TRBD2
size: few
CDR3: CASSPHPGLGTQYF
DNA: TGTGCCAGCAGTCCCCACCCGGGACTAGGGACCCAGTACTTC

J: TRBJ2-2
V: TRBV5-6
length: 15
D: .
size: .
CDR3: CASSRSPLNTGELFF
DNA: TGTGCCAGCAGCCGGAGCCCCCTAAACACCGGGGAGCTGTTTTTT

J: TRBJ2-1
V: TRBV27
length: 15
D: .
size: few
CDR3: CASSSSSIGFNEQFF
DNA: TGTGCCAGCAGTTCTTCTAGTATCGGGTTCAATGAGCAGTTCTTC

J: TRBJ2-7
V: TRBV2
length: 14
D: TRBD1
size: .
CDR3: CASRRTGAEGEQYF
DNA: TGTGCCAGCAGAAGGACAGGGGCTGAGGGAGAGCAGTACTTC

J: TRBJ2-7
V: TRBV2
length: 17
D: .
size: .
CDR3: CASSEVKLGRNSYEQYF
DNA: TGTGCCAGCAGTGAAGTAAAATTGGGACGGAACTCCTACGAGCAGTACTTC